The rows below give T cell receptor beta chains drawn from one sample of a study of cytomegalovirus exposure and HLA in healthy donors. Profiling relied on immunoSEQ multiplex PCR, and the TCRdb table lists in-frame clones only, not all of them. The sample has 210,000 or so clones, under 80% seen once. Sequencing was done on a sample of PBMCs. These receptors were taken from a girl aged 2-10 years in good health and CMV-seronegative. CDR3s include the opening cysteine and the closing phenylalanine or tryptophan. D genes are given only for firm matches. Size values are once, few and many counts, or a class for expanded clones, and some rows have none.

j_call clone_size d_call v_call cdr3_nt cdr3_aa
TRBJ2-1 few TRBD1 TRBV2 TGTGCCAGCAGAATGAAACGGGACAGGGTCTTGAATGAGCAGTTCTTC CASRMKRDRVLNEQFF
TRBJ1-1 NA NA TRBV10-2 TGCGCCAGCAGCAGGAACACTGAAGCTTTCTTT CASSRNTEAFF
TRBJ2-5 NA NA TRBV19 TGTGCCAGTAGTATCAGGCACCAAGAGACCCAGTACTTC CASSIRHQETQYF
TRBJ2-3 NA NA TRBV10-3 TGTGCCATCAGTATAGAGCAGGGAGATACGCAGTATTTT CAISIEQGDTQYF
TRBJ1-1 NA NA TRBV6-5 TGTGCCAGCAGTTATCGACCGCGAGGTTGGACTGAAGCTTTCTTT CASSYRPRGWTEAFF
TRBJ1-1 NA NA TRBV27 TGTGCCAGCAGTTCACAGGAGAACACTGAAGCTTTCTTT CASSSQENTEAFF
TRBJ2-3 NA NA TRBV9 TGTGCCAGCAGCGTAGAGATAGAGACAGATACGCAGTATTTT CASSVEIETDTQYF
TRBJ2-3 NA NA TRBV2 TGTGCCAGCAGCGTACGAGTCATTCTAGATACGCAGTATTTT CASSVRVILDTQYF
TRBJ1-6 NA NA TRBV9 TGTGCCAGCAGCCCCCTGAGGGCCGATTCACCCCTCCACTTT CASSPLRADSPLHF
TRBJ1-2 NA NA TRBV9 TGTGCCAGCAGCCCCCGAACAGGGATGTCCTATGGCTACACCTTC CASSPRTGMSYGYTF
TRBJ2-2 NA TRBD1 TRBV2 TGTGCCAGCAGTGGGGACAGCAGGCCCGCGAACACCGGGGAGCTGTTTTTT CASSGDSRPANTGELFF
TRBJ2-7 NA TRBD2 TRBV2 TGTGCCACCAGAGGTAGCGGGAGCGGGCAGTACTTC CATRGSGSGQYF
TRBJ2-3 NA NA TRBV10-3 TGTGCCATCAGTGACCAGTCTACAGATACGCAGTATTTT CAISDQSTDTQYF
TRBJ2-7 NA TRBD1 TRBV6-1 TGTGCCAGCAGTGTAGCCGGGACAGCCGTGATTCCCTACGAGCAGTACTTC CASSVAGTAVIPYEQYF
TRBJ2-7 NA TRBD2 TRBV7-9 TGTGCCAGCAGCTTCCCCACGACTAGCGGGGATTACGAGCAGTACTTC CASSFPTTSGDYEQYF
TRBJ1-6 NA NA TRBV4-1 TGCGCCAGCAGCCAAGAACGGGGACTGAATTCACCCCTCCACTTT CASSQERGLNSPLHF
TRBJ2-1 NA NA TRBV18 TGTGCCAGCTCCCCCGGGGGGCAAAACAATGAGCAGTTCTTC CASSPGGQNNEQFF
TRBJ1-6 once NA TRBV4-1 TGCGCCAGCAGCCAACCAGACAGAGAGAATTCACCCCTCCACTTT CASSQPDRENSPLHF
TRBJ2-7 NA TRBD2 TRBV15 TGTGCCACCAGCAGAGGACTAGCGGGAGTTGGCTACGAGCAGTACTTC CATSRGLAGVGYEQYF
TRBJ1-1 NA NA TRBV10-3 TGTGCCATCAGTGATCGGGGACATCTTGAAGCTTTCTTT CAISDRGHLEAFF
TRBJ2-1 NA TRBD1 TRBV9 TGTGCCAGCAGCCTGGGACAGGGGTTTTACAATGAGCAGTTCTTC CASSLGQGFYNEQFF
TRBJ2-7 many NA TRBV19 TGTGCCAGTAGTATAAATCAGGGCTACGAGCAGTACTTC CASSINQGYEQYF
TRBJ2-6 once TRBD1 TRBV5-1 TGCGCCACAAAAAGGGGGCAGGGGGCTACTGGGGCCAACGTCCTGACTTTC CATKRGQGATGANVLTF
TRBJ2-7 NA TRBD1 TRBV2 TGTGCCAGCAGTTGGGACAGGATCGAGCAGTACTTC CASSWDRIEQYF
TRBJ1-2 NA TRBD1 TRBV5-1 TGCGCCAGCAGCTTGGAGACAGGGTATGGCTACACCTTC CASSLETGYGYTF
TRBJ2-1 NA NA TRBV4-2 TGTGCCAGCAGCCAAGACTTCCGGGAGCACGGCAATGAGCAGTTCTTC CASSQDFREHGNEQFF
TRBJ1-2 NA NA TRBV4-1 TGCGCCAGCAGCCAAGCGGGTGGCTACACCTTC CASSQAGGYTF
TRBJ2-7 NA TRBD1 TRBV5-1 TGCGCCAGCAGCCCAGGGGACAGCTACGAGCAGTACTTC CASSPGDSYEQYF
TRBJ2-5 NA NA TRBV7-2 TGTGCCAGCAGCCGGGGACGGGGGTCGGAAGAGACCCAGTACTTC CASSRGRGSEETQYF
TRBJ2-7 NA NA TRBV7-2 TGTGCCAGCAGCTTAGTGGTGTCGGGGAAGGAGCAGTACTTC CASSLVVSGKEQYF
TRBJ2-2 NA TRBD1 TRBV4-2 TGTGCCAGCAGCCAAGAATTCGGGCAGGGGGCGCTGAACGGGGAGCTGTTTTTT CASSQEFGQGALNGELFF
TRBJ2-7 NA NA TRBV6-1 TGTGCCAGCAGTGTATACTCCTACGAGCAGTACTTC CASSVYSYEQYF
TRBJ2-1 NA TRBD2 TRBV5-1 TGCGCCAGCAGCTCCGGGACTAGCGGGAGCGGTGAGCAGTTCTTC CASSSGTSGSGEQFF
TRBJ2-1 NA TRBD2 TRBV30 TGTGCCTGGAGCCGGACTAGCAGAAAACCGAGCTCCTACAATGAGCAGTTCTTC CAWSRTSRKPSSYNEQFF
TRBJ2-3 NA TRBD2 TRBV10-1 TGCGCCAGCAGTGAGTCTAGAGGGAGGGCCGCGGATACGCAGTATTTT CASSESRGRAADTQYF
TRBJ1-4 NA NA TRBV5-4 TGTGCCTACAGCGACAGACCAACTAATGAAAAACTGTTTTTT CAYSDRPTNEKLFF
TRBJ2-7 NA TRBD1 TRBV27 TGTGCCAGCAGTTCCCGGCGATGGACAGGGGGTTCTCAGGGGAACGAGCAGTACTTC CASSSRRWTGGSQGNEQYF
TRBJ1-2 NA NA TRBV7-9 TGTGCCAGCAGCGTCGGGACTCTCCATGGCGGCTACACCTTC CASSVGTLHGGYTF
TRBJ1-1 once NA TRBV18 TGTGCCAGCTCACCCCCGACAGCGACTAACACTGAAGCTTTCTTT CASSPPTATNTEAFF
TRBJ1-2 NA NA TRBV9 TGTGCCAGCAGCGTTGAAACATCCCGCTATGGCTACACCTTC CASSVETSRYGYTF
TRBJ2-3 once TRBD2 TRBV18 TGTGCCAGCTCACCCGGGGCTAGCGGGAGGTGGAGCACAGATACGCAGTATTTT CASSPGASGRWSTDTQYF
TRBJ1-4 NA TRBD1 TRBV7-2 TGTGCCAGCAGCTTTCAGGGGGCTAATGAAAAACTGTTTTTT CASSFQGANEKLFF
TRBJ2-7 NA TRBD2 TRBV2 TGTGCCAGCAGTCGCGGGAGTAGCGGGAGAGGATCCTACGAGCAGTACTTC CASSRGSSGRGSYEQYF
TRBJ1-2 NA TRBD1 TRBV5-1 TGCGCCAGCAGCCTACGACAGGGGCGCGGCTATGGCTACACCTTC CASSLRQGRGYGYTF
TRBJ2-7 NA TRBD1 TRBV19 TGTGCCAGTAGTAAGGCCCAGGGGGCCTACGAGCAGTACTTC CASSKAQGAYEQYF
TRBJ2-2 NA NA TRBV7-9 TGTGCCAGCTACCCACCGGGAGAAGAAAGGACCGGGGAGCTGTTTTTT CASYPPGEERTGELFF
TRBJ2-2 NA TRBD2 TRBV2 TGTGCCAGTCTATCGGCTAGCGGGAGGTTTCGAACCGGGGAGCTGTTTTTT CASLSASGRFRTGELFF
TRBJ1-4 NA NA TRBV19 TGTGCCAGTAGTATTGGCACCGGGGGGAATGAAAAACTGTTTTTT CASSIGTGGNEKLFF
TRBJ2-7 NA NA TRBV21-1 TGTGCCAGCGAATGGACTTCCTACGAGCAGTACTTC CASEWTSYEQYF
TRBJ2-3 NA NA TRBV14 TGTGCCAGCAGCCAAGGTATAAATACGCAGTATTTT CASSQGINTQYF
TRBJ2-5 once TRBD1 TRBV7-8 TGTGCCAGCAGCTCCCAGGGGGCAGAGACCCAGTACTTC CASSSQGAETQYF
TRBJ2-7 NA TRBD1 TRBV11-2 TGTGCCAGCAGCTTAGAAGGGACAGGGTGGGTCGAGCAGTACTTC CASSLEGTGWVEQYF
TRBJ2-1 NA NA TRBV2 TGTGCCAGCAGCGCCGGGAGTGCCAATTGGAATGAGCAGTTCTTC CASSAGSANWNEQFF
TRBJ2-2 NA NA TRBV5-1 TGCGCCAGCAGCTTGGGCAGCGCGAACACCGGGGAGCTGTTTTTT CASSLGSANTGELFF
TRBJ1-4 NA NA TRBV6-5 TGTGCCAGCAGTTATCGGGGAATTCTAACTAATGAAAAACTGTTTTTT CASSYRGILTNEKLFF
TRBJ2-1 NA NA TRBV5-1 TGCGCCAGCAGCTTTGGAGGGATTAGTGAGCAGTTCTTC CASSFGGISEQFF
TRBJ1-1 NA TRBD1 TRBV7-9 TGTGCCAGCAGCTCTACCGGACAGGGGGTAATTGGCGAAGCTTTCTTT CASSSTGQGVIGEAFF
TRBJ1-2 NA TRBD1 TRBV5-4 TGTGCCAGCAGGGGGACAGGAGAGTATGGCTACACCTTC CASRGTGEYGYTF
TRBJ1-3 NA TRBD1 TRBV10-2 TGCGCCAGCAGTGAGTCCTGGGACAGAAGAGACACCATATATTTT CASSESWDRRDTIYF
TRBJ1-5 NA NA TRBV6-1 TGTGCCAGCAGTGAAATGAGTTATAGCAATCAGCCCCAGCATTTT CASSEMSYSNQPQHF